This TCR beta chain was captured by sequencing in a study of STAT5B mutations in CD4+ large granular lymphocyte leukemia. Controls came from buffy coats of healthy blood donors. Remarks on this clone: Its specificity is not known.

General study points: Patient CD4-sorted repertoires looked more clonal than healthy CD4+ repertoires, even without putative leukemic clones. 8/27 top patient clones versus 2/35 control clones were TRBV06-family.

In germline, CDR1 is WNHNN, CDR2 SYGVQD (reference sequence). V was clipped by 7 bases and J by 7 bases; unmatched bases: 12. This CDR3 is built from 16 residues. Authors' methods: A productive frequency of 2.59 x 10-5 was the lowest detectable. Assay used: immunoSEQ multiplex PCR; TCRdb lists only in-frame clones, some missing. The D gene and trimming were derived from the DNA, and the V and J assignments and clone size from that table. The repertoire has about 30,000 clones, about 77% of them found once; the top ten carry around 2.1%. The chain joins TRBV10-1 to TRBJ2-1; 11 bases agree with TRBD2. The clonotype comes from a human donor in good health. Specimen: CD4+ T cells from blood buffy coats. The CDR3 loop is CASIPIQGLAVNEQFF. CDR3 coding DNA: TGCGCCAGCATCCCTATCCAGGGACTAGCGGTTAATGAGCAGTTCTTC.